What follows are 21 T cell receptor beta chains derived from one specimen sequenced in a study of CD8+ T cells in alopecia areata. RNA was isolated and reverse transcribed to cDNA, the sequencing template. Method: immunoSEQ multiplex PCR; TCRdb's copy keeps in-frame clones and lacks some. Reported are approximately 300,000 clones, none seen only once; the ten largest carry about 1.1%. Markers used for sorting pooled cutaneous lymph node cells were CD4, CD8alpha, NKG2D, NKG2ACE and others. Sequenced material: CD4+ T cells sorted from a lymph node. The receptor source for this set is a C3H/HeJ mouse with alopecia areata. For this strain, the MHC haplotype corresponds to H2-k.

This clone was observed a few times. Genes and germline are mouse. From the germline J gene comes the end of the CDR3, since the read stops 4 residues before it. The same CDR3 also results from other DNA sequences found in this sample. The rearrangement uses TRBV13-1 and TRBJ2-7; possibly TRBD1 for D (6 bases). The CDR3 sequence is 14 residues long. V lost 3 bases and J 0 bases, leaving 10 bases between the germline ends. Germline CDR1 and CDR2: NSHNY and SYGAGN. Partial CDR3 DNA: TGTGCCAGCAGTGGGCGGGACAACTCCTAT. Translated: CASSGRDNSY. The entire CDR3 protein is CASSGRDNSYEQYF.

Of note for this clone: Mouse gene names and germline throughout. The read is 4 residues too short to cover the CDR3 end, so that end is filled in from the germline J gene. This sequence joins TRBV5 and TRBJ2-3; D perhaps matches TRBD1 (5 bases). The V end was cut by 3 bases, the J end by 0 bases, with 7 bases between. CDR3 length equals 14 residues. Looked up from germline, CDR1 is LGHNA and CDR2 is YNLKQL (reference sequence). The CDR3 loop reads CASSHRVSAETLYF. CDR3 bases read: TGTGCCAGCAGCCACAGGGTTAGTGCAGAA.

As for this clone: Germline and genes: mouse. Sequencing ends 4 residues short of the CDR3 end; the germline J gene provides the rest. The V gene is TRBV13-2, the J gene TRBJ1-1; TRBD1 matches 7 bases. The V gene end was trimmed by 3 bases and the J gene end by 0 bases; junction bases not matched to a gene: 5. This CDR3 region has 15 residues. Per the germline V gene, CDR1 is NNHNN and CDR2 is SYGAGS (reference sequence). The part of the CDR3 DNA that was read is TGTGCCAGCGGTGGCCCCGGGACAGCAAACACA. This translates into CASGGPGTANT. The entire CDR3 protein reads CASGGPGTANTEVFF.

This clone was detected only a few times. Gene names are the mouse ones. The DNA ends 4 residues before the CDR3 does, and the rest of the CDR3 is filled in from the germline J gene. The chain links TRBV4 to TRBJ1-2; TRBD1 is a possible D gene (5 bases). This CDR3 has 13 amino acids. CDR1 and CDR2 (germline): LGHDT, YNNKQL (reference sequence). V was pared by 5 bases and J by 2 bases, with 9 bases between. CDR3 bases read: TGTGCCAGCAGCCACTCAGGGAACTCC. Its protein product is CASSHSGNS. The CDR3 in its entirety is CASSHSGNSDYTF.

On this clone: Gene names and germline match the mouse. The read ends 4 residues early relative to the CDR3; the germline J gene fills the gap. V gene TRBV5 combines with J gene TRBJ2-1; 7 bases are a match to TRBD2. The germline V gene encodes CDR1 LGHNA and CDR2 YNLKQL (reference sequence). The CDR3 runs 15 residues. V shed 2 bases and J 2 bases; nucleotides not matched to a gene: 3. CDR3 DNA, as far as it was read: TGTGCCAGCAGCCAACCTCTGGGGGACTATGCT. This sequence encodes CASSQPLGDYA. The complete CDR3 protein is CASSQPLGDYAEQFF.

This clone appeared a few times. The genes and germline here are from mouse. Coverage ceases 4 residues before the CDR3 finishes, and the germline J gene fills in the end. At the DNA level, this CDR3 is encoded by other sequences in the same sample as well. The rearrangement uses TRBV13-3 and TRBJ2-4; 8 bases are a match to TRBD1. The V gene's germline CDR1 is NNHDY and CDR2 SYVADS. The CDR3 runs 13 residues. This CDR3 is CASSDDRGNTLYF. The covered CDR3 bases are TGTGCCAGCAGTGACGACAGGGGAAAC. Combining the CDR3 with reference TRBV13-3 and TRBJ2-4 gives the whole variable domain EAAVTQSPRSKVAVTGGKVTLSCHQTNNHDYMYWYRQDTGHGLRLIHYSYVADSTEKGDIPDGYKASRPSQENFSLILELASLSQTAVYFCASSDDRGNTLYFGAGTRLSVL.

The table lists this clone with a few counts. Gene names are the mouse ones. The CDR3 reads CASRPQGDAEQFF. Incomplete CDR3 DNA: TGTGCCAGCAGACCTCAGGGAGATGCT. The gene calls are TRBV13-3 and TRBJ2-1; tentative D call: TRBD1 (5 bases). With the read ending 4 residues before the CDR3 end, the germline J gene is used to fill in that end. V shed 5 bases and J shed 5 bases, with 11 bases lying between them. Germline CDR1 and CDR2: NNHDY and SYVADS. This CDR3 comprises 13 residues.

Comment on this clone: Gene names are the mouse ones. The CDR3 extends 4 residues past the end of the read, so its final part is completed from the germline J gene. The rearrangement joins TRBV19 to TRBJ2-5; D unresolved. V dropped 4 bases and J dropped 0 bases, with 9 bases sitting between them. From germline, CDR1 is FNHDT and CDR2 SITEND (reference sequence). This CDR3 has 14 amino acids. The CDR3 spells CASSPQINQDTQYF. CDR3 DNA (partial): TGTGCCAGCAGTCCACAAATTAACCAAGAC.

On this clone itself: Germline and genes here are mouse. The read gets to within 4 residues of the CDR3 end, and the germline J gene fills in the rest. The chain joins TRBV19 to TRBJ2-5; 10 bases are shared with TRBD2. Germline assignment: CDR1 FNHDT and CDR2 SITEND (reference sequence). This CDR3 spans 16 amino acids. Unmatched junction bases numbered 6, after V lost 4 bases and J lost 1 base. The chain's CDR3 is CASSPTGGTYQDTQYF. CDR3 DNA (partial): TGTGCCAGCAGTCCGACTGGGGGGACCTACCAAGAC.

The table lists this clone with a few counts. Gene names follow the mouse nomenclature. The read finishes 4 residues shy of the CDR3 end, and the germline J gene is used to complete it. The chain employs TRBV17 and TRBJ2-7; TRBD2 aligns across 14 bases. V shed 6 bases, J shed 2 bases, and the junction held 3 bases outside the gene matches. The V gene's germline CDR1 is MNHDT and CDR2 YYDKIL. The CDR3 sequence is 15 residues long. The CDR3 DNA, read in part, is TGTGCTAGCAGCGGGGACTGGGGGGGCCCCTAT. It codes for CASSGDWGGPY. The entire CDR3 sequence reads CASSGDWGGPYEQYF. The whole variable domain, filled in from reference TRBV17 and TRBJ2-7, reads DTTVKQNPRYKLARVGKPVNLICSQTMNHDTMYWYQKKPNQAPKLLLFYYDKILNREADTFEKFQSSRPNNSFCSLYIGSAGLEYSAMYLCASSGDWGGPYEQYFGPGTRLTVL.

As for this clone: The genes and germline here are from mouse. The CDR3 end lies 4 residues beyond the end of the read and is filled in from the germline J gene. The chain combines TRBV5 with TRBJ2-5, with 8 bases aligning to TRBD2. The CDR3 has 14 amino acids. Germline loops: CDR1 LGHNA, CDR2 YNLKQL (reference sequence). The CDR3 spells CASSQELGVDTQYF. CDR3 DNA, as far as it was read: TGTGCCAGCAGCCAAGAACTGGGGGTGGAC.

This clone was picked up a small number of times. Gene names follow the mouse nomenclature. CDR3 DNA (partial): TGTGCCAGCAGTGATCCCTGGGGGGGCTATGCT. The encoded protein is CASSDPWGGYA. The CDR3 reads in full as CASSDPWGGYAEQFF. This chain links TRBV13-3 with TRBJ2-1; 9 nucleotides align to TRBD2. The missing CDR3 end, 4 residues past where the read stops, is filled in from the germline J gene. The CDR3 is 15 residues long. J was trimmed by 3 bases and V by 1 base; bases with no gene match: 2. Germline CDR1 NNHDY, CDR2 SYVADS.

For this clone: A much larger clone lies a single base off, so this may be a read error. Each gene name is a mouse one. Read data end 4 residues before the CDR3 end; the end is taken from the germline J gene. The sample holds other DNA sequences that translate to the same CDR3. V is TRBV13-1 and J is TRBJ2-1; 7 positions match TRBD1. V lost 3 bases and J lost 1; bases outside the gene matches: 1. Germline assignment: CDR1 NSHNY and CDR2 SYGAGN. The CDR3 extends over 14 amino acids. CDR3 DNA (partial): TGTGCCAGCAGTGGGACAGGAAACTATGCT. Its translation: CASSGTGNYA. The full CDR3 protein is CASSGTGNYAEQFF.

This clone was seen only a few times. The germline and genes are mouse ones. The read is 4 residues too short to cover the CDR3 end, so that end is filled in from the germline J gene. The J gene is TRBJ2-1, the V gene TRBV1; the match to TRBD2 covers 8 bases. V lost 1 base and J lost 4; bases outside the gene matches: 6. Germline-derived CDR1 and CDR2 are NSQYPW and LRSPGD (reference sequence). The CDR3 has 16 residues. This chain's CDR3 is CTCSAGWGVLYAEQFF. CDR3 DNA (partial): TGCACCTGCAGTGCAGGCTGGGGGGTCCTATATGCT.

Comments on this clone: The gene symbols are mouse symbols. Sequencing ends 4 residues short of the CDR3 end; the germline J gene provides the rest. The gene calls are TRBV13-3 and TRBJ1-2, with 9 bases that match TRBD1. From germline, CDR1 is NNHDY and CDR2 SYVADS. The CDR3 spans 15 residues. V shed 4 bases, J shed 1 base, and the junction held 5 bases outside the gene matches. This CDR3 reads CASSTQDRGNSDYTF. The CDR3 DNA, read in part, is TGTGCCAGCAGTACCCAGGACAGGGGAAACTCC.

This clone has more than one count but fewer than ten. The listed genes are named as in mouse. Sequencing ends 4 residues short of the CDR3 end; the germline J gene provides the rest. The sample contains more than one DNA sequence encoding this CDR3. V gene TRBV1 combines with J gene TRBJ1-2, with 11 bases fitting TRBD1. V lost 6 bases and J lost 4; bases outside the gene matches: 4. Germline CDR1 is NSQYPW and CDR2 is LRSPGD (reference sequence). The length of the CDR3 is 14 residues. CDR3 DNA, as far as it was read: TGCACCTGCAGCGCCGGGACAGGGGGCTCC. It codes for CTCSAGTGGS. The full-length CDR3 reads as CTCSAGTGGSDYTF.

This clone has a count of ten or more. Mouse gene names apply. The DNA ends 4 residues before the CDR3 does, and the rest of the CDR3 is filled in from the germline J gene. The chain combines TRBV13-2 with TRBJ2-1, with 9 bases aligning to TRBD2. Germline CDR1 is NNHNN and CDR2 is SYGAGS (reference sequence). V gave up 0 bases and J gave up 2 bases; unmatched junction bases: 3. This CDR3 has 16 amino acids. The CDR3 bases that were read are TGTGCCAGCGGTGATGCGGGGACTGGGTACTATGCT. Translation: CASGDAGTGYYA. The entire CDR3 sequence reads CASGDAGTGYYAEQFF.

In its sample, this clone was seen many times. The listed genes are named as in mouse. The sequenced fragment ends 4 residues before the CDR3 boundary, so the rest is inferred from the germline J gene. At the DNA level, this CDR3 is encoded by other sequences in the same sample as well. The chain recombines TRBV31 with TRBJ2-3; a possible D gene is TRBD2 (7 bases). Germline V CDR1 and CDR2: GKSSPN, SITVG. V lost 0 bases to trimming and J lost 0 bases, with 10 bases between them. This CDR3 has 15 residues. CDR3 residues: CAWSLWGASAETLYF. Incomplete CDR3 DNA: TGTGCCTGGAGTCTATGGGGGGCTAGTGCAGAA.

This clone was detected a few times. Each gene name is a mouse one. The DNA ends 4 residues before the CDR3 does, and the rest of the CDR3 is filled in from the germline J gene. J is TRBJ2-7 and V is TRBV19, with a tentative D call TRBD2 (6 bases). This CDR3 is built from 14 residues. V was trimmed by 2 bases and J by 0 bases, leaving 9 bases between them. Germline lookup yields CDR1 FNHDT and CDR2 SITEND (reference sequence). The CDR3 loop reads CASSMGGLSYEQYF. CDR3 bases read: TGTGCCAGCAGTATGGGGGGTCTCTCCTAT. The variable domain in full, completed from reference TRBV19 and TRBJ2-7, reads GGIITQTPKFLIGQEGQKLTLKCQQNFNHDTMYWYRQDSGKGLRLIYYSITENDLQKGDLSEGYDASREKKSSFSLTVTSAQKNEMAVFLCASSMGGLSYEQYFGPGTRLTVL.

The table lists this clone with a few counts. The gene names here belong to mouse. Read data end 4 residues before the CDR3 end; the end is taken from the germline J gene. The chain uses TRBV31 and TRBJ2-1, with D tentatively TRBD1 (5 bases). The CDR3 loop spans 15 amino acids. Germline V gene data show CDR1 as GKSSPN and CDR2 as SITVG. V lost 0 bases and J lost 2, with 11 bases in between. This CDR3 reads CAWSLRPGHYAEQFF. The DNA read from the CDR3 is TGTGCCTGGAGTCTACGGCCAGGGCACTATGCT.

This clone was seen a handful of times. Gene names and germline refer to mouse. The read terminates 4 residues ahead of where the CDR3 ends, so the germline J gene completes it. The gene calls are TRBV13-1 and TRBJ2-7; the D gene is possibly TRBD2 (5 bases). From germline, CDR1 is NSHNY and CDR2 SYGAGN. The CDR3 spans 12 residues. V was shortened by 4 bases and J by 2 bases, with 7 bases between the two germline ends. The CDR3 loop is CASSPGTYEQYF. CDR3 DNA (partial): TGTGCCAGCAGTCCTGGGACCTAT.